In its sample, the clone carrying this TCR beta chain was seen once. What it binds is unknown. Germline V CDR1 and CDR2: SGHRS, YFSETQ. Trimming took 3 bases from V and 0 from J; bases not matched to a gene: 2. CDR3 length: 14 residues. Measured with immunoSEQ multiplex PCR; TCRdb has only the in-frame clones, and not every one. This table has about 110,000 clones, about 87% appearing once. This entry comes from a study of T cell responses to AZD1222 COVID-19 vaccine. Study-level findings and limits: Among vaccine-associated CD4 TCRs, coverage spanned spike, with dominance at 160-218 and 743-854.

This chain links TRBV5-1 with TRBJ1-2; 7 bases align to TRBD1. Source: peripheral blood, taken 28 days after the second AZD1222 dose. This TCR was sampled from an adult who received the AZD1222 COVID-19 vaccine. The CDR3 protein is CASSWGTANYGYTF. In DNA, the CDR3 is TGCGCCAGCAGCTGGGGGACAGCTAACTATGGCTACACCTTC.